This is a list of T cell receptor beta chains from one sample in a study of CXCR3-negative and CXCR3-positive naive CD8 T cells. TCRdb re-called the 5' RACE reads, yielding one record per CDR3 amino acid sequence without DNA. The listing records approximately 24,000 distinct CDR3 sequences. The sample consisted of naive CXCR3- CD8+ T cells from blood. These receptors were collected from a human donor in good health. Some clones in this sample may be carry-over from other donors' samples. Both conserved end residues are part of each CDR3.

j_call: TRBJ2-7
v_call: TRBV6-5
cdr3_aa: CASSQRQGAYEQYF

j_call: TRBJ2-7
v_call: TRBV29-1
cdr3_aa: CSVVGGVSSYEQYF

j_call: TRBJ2-1
v_call: TRBV28
cdr3_aa: CASSFRDNEQFF

j_call: TRBJ2-1
v_call: TRBV7-9
cdr3_aa: CVSSTRLFGPDPADEQFF

j_call: TRBJ2-1
v_call: TRBV6-2/TRBV6-3
cdr3_aa: CASRGGPNEQFF

j_call: TRBJ2-2
v_call: TRBV3-1
cdr3_aa: CASSQDPLAGGRHTGELFF

j_call: TRBJ2-1
v_call: TRBV6-4
cdr3_aa: CASSRSGTGGGEQFF

j_call: TRBJ1-1
v_call: TRBV28
cdr3_aa: CASSPIPGTGVMNTEAFF

j_call: TRBJ2-1
v_call: TRBV9
cdr3_aa: CASSVLAGGGEQFF

j_call: TRBJ2-3
v_call: TRBV24-1
cdr3_aa: CATSGLAGGVSTDTQYF

j_call: TRBJ2-2
v_call: TRBV29-1
cdr3_aa: CSVSGTGELFF

j_call: TRBJ1-1
v_call: TRBV3-1
cdr3_aa: CASSQEVGDTEAFF

j_call: TRBJ1-5
v_call: TRBV25-1
cdr3_aa: CASSDHNQPQHF

j_call: TRBJ2-1
v_call: TRBV20-1
cdr3_aa: CSARARLAGIDEQFF

j_call: TRBJ2-1
v_call: TRBV29-1
cdr3_aa: CSVYAGTGGNEQFF

j_call: TRBJ2-3
v_call: TRBV5-1
cdr3_aa: CASSPPRGFTDTQYF